The 21 T cell receptor beta chains below come from one sample, sequenced in a study of shared clonotypes between healthy human individuals. Method: immunoSEQ multiplex PCR; TCRdb's copy keeps in-frame clones and lacks some. The table lists a few million clones, 85% to 95% of them singletons. Source material: naive CD4+ T cells from PBMCs. Regarding subset: CD45RA+ positively selected. All receptors come from a man between 18 and 35 years old in good health. Some clones in this sample may be carry-over from other donors' samples.

The rearrangement joins TRBV6-6 to TRBJ2-7; TRBD2 matches at 10 bases. The CDR3 is 16 residues long. Germline V gene sequence: CDR1 MNHNY, CDR2 SVGAGI (reference sequence). J lost 6 bases, V lost 0 bases, and 8 bases had no gene match. The CDR3 is CASSYSSGRPHGEQYF. CDR3 DNA: TGTGCCAGCAGTTACTCTAGCGGGAGGCCCCATGGCGAGCAGTACTTC.

Comments on this clone: This sample also contains other DNA sequences that code for the same CDR3. The rearrangement links TRBV6-1 to TRBJ2-7; unclear D gene. This CDR3 has 12 amino acids. CDR1 and CDR2 from the germline V gene are MNHNS and SASEGT. The V gene lost 2 bases and the J gene lost 3 bases, with 5 bases spanning the gap. DNA for the CDR3: TGTGCCAGCAGTGAATTAAGCTACGAGCAGTACTTC. Its translation is CASSELSYEQYF.

Note on this clone: The sample holds other DNA sequences that translate to the same CDR3. V usage is TRBV2 and J usage is TRBJ2-1, with D possibly being TRBD1 (6 bases). CDR3 length: 14 amino acids. Germline assignment: CDR1 SNHLY and CDR2 FYNNEI. Trimming pared 6 bases from V and 2 bases from J, leaving 11 bases between. The CDR3 DNA reads TGTGCCAGCAGACCGGCAGGGGCCTACAATGAGCAGTTCTTC. Translation gives CASRPAGAYNEQFF.

V usage is TRBV6-1 and J usage is TRBJ1-2; possible D gene TRBD1, 5 bases. The germline CDR1 and CDR2 sequences are MNHNS and SASEGT. This CDR3 has 14 amino acids. Trimming cost V 3 bases and J 1 base, with 9 bases left between them. The CDR3 DNA reads TGTGCCAGCAGTGAGTTCGGGGGTAACTATGGCTACACCTTC. This encodes CASSEFGGNYGYTF.

As DNA, the CDR3 is TGCGCCAGCAGCCCTACGGCCAATGAGCAGTTCTTC. Its translation is CASSPTANEQFF. The genes are TRBV5-1 and TRBJ2-1; no reliable D call. CDR1 is SGHRS and CDR2 is YFSETQ in the germline V gene. V lost 4 bases to trimming and J lost 6 bases, with 8 bases between them. CDR3 length: 12 amino acids.

This sequence joins TRBV28 and TRBJ2-7; a weak D match, TRBD2 (5 bases). The V and J ends lost 6 bases and 3 bases respectively, with 18 bases between them. Germline values: CDR1 MDHEN, CDR2 SYDVKM. CDR3 size: 15 residues. DNA for the CDR3: TGTGCCAGCAGCCGGACTGGCGCCGCGATCTACGAGCAGTACTTC. Its protein product is CASSRTGAAIYEQYF.

The chain links TRBV6-1 to TRBJ2-6; TRBD2 might be the D (6 bases). The CDR3 is 19 amino acids. V was cut by 3 bases and J by 3 bases, with 21 bases left in between. In germline, CDR1 is MNHNS, CDR2 SASEGT. Written as DNA, the CDR3 is TGTGCCAGCAGTGATAGCGGCAGCTTGCGTGGATTTGGGGCCAACGTCCTGACTTTC. Its protein is CASSDSGSLRGFGANVLTF.

This chain uses TRBV9 with TRBJ2-1; weak D call: TRBD1 (7 bases). The germline CDR1 and CDR2 sequences are SGDLS and YYNGEE. CDR3 length: 16 residues. Trimming took 2 bases from V and 3 from J, leaving 15 bases between them. CDR3 protein: CASSVQGGTFYNEQFF. The CDR3 region has the DNA TGTGCCAGCAGCGTCCAGGGGGGCACTTTCTACAATGAGCAGTTCTTC. Based on the CDR3 plus reference TRBV9 and TRBJ2-1, the full variable domain is DSGVTQTPKHLITATGQRVTLRCSPRSGDLSVYWYQQSLDQGLQFLIQYYNGEERAKGNILERFSAQQFPDLHSELNLSSLELGDSALYFCASSVQGGTFYNEQFFGPGTRLTVL.

On this clone itself: This specimen includes other DNA sequences encoding the same CDR3. The gene calls are TRBV18 and TRBJ2-5, with unresolved D. CDR3 length: 14 residues. The V gene's germline CDR1 is KGHSH and CDR2 LQKENI. V shed 2 bases and J shed 2 bases, with 9 bases lying between them. The CDR3 bases are TGTGCCAGCTCACCATTAGGCCTACAAGAGACCCAGTACTTC. Encoded protein: CASSPLGLQETQYF.

This chain connects TRBV28 to TRBJ1-2; the D gene is possibly TRBD1 (6 bases). V gave up 7 bases and J gave up 5 bases, with 17 bases separating them. Germline assignment: CDR1 MDHEN and CDR2 SYDVKM. The CDR3 spans 14 residues. The CDR3 nucleotides are TGTGCCAGCACCCCCGGGGGGGCCGCTTATGGCTACACCTTC. Translation gives CASTPGGAAYGYTF.

This sequence joins TRBV5-5 and TRBJ2-7; 8 nucleotides align to TRBD1. Germline CDR1 and CDR2: SGHKS and YYEKEE (reference sequence). Trimming at V came to 4 bases and at J to 0 bases, leaving 12 bases not matched to a gene. The CDR3 has 17 residues. The CDR3 sequence is CASSDTRTGPSSYEQYF. The CDR3 coding sequence is TGTGCCAGCAGCGATACACGGACAGGGCCGAGCTCCTACGAGCAGTACTTC.

This clone was detected a few times. This chain links TRBV7-9 with TRBJ2-7, with 10 bases identical to TRBD1. The CDR3 extends over 17 amino acids. The V gene's germline CDR1 is SEHNR and CDR2 FQNEAQ (reference sequence). V gave up 7 bases and J gave up 6 bases; unmatched junction bases: 18. CDR3 bases: TGTGCCAGCACCACCCAGATGGGACAGGGGTTCATCGGCGAGCAGTACTTC. Translated: CASTTQMGQGFIGEQYF.

This clone appeared a few times. The chain couples TRBV7-9 to TRBJ1-1; D uncertain. The CDR3 has 13 residues. The V end was cut by 1 base, the J end by 6 bases, with 9 bases between. Germline V gene lookup returns CDR1 SEHNR and CDR2 FQNEAQ (reference sequence). The CDR3 sequence is CASSLGSRAEAFF. In nucleotides, the CDR3 is TGTGCCAGCAGCTTAGGGAGTAGAGCTGAAGCTTTCTTT.

The chain couples TRBV5-1 to TRBJ1-1, with D unresolved. V was clipped by 4 bases and J by 0 bases, with 10 bases between them. The CDR3 sequence is 14 residues long. Germline CDR1 is SGHRS and CDR2 is YFSETQ. The CDR3 coding sequence is TGCGCCAGCAGCATGAGGACTGTGAACACTGAAGCTTTCTTT. Translation: CASSMRTVNTEAFF.

Comments on this clone: At the DNA level, this CDR3 is encoded by other sequences in the same sample as well. The rearrangement joins TRBV28 to TRBJ2-7, with a possible D match to TRBD2 (5 bases). The CDR3 has 12 residues. Deletions cut 1 base from V and 6 bases from J, with 7 bases between. Germline values: CDR1 MDHEN, CDR2 SYDVKM. DNA for the CDR3: TGTGCCAGCAGTTTATCGGGGAGCGAGCAGTACTTC. Translated, it gives CASSLSGSEQYF.

The genes are TRBV29-1 and TRBJ2-3; no definite D call. The CDR3 consists of 11 residues. V lost 3 bases, J lost 14 bases, and 15 bases lay in between. The germline V gene encodes CDR1 SQVTM and CDR2 ANQGSEA. CDR3 DNA: TGCAGCGTTGAGGTCTCAGGTACTCCGTATTTT. Translation gives CSVEVSGTPYF.

The rearrangement joins TRBV30 to TRBJ2-1; 7 nucleotides line up with TRBD2. This CDR3 spans 13 amino acids. Trimming at V came to 0 bases and at J to 7 bases, leaving 3 bases not matched to a gene. The germline V gene has CDR1 GTSNPN and CDR2 SVGIG (reference sequence). CDR3 coding DNA: TGTGCCTGGAGTGTTAGACTAGCAAATGAGCAGTTCTTC. Translated: CAWSVRLANEQFF.

The chain carries TRBV7-9 and TRBJ2-5; 10 bases map to TRBD2. This CDR3 has 13 amino acids. J was trimmed by 5 bases and V by 8 bases; bases with no gene match: 5. The germline V gene has CDR1 SEHNR and CDR2 FQNEAQ (reference sequence). The DNA for the CDR3 is TGTGCCAGCCTAGCGGGAGCTACGGAGACCCAGTACTTC. Protein product: CASLAGATETQYF.

J is TRBJ1-2 and V is TRBV28; D remains unclear. The germline CDR1 and CDR2 sequences are MDHEN and SYDVKM. Trimming stripped 2 bases from V and 4 bases from J, with 11 bases between. This CDR3 region has 14 residues. CDR3 sequence: CASSLISSIYGYTF. Written as DNA, the CDR3 is TGTGCCAGCAGTTTAATCTCTTCTATCTATGGCTACACCTTC.

The rearrangement uses TRBV6-5 and TRBJ2-5; weak D call: TRBD2 (5 bases). This CDR3 region has 14 residues. V was pared by 0 bases and J by 5 bases, with 10 bases between. Germline V CDR1 and CDR2: MNHEY, SVGAGI. This CDR3 reads CASSYSARGETQYF. In nucleotides, the CDR3 is TGTGCCAGCAGTTACTCGGCGAGAGGGGAGACCCAGTACTTC.

The count of this clone is one. CDR3 sequence: CASSIFSNLRDTQYF. The CDR3, as DNA: TGTGCCAGTAGTATATTTTCCAACTTGAGGGATACGCAGTATTTT. The gene calls are TRBV19 and TRBJ2-3; no clear D gene. This CDR3 has 15 residues. From germline, CDR1 is LNHDA and CDR2 SQIVND (reference sequence). V lost 2 bases and J lost 6, with 15 bases in between.